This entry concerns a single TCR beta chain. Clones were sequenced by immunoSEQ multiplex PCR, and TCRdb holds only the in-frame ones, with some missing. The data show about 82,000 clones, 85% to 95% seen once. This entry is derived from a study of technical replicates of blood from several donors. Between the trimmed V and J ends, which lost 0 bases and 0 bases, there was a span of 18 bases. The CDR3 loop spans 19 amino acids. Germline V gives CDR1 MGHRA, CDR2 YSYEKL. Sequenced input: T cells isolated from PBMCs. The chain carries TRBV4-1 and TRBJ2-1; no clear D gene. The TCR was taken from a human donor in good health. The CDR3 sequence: CASSQESIGGLSSYNEQFF. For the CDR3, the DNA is TGCGCCAGCAGCCAAGAATCGATTGGCGGCTTAAGCTCCTACAATGAGCAGTTCTTC.